This TCR beta chain was retrieved from a study of blood T cells in healthy people across ages. PCR was performed a second time for about 7 to 11 cycles using a sample-barcoded 5' primer and a J-beta primer mix. TCRdb reanalysed the 5' RACE reads using MiXCR and keeps one entry per CDR3 protein. The sample includes about 900,000 distinct CDR3 sequences, around 49% of them seen just once. Sequencing input: blood. The TCR sequence derives from a man younger than 40 in good health.

The CDR3 sequence: CASSVAGQDANTEAFF. For the CDR3, the DNA is TGTGCCAGCAGCGTAGCTGGGCAGGATGCGAACACTGAAGCTTTCTTT. The J gene is TRBJ1-1, the V gene TRBV9; no clear D gene. The ends were cut back, 0 bases at V and 1 base at J, with 13 bases in the middle. The CDR3 is made up of 16 amino acids. The germline V gene has CDR1 SGDLS and CDR2 YYNGEE.